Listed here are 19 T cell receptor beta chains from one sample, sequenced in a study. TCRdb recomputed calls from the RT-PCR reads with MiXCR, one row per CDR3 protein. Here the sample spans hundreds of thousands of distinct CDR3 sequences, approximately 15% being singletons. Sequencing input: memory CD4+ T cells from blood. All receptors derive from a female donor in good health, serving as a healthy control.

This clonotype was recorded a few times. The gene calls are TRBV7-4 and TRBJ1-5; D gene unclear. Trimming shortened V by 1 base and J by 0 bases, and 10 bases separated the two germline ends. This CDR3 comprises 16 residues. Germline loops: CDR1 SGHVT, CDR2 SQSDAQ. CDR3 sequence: CASSLDPGDSNQPQHF. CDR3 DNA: TGTGCCAGCAGCTTAGACCCAGGCGATAGCAATCAGCCCCAGCATTTT.

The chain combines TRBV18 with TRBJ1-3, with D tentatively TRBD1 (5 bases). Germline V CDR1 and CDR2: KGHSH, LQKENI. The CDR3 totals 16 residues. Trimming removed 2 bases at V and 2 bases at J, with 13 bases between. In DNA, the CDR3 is TGTGCCAGCTCACCAGCGGACATAGGAGCTGGAAACACCATATATTTT. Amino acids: CASSPADIGAGNTIYF.

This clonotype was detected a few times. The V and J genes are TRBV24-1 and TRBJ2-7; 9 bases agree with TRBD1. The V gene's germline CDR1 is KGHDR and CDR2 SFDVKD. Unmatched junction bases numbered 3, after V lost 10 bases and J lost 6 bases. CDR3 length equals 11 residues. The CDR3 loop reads CATSTGGEQYF. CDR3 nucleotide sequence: TGTGCCACATCGACAGGGGGCGAGCAGTACTTC.

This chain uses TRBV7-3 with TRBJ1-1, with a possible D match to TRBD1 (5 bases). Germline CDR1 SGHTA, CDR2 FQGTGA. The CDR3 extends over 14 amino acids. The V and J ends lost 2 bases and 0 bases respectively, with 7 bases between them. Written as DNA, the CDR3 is TGTGCCAGCAGCTTAGGGGCCCTGAACACTGAAGCTTTCTTT. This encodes CASSLGALNTEAFF.

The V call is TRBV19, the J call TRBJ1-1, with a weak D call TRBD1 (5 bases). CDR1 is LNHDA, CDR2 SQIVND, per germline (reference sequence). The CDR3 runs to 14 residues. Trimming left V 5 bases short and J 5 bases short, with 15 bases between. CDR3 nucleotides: TGTGCCAGTAGTTCCAATCTGGGGGAAACTGAAGCTTTCTTT. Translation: CASSSNLGETEAFF.

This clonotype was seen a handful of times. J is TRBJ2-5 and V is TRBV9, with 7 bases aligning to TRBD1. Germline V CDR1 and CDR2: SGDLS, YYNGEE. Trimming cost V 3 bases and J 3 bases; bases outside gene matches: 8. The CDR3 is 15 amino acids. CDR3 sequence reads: CASSGTGVREETQYF. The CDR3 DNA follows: TGTGCCAGCAGCGGTACAGGGGTTCGAGAAGAGACCCAGTACTTC.

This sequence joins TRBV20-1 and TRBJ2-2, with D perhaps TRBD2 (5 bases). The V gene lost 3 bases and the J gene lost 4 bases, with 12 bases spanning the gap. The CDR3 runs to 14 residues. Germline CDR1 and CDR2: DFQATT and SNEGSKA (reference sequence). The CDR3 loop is CSASEGVVTGELFF. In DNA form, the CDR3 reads TGCAGTGCTAGTGAGGGAGTCGTCACCGGGGAGCTGTTTTTT.

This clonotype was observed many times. Here the CDR3 DNA reads TGCGCCAGCAGCTTGGAGGCGCAGGGGGCGGATGGCTACACCTTC. It translates to CASSLEAQGADGYTF. V gene TRBV5-1 combines with J gene TRBJ1-2, with 8 bases lining up with TRBD1. Per the germline V gene, CDR1 is SGHRS and CDR2 is YFSETQ. Trimming cost V 0 bases and J 6 bases; bases outside gene matches: 7. This CDR3 spans 15 amino acids.

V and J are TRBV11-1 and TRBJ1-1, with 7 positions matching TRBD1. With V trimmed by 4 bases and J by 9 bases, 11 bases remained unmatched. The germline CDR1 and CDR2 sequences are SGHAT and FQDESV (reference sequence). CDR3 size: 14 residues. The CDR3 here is CASSSRQGSEQAFF. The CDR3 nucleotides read TGTGCCAGCAGCTCTCGACAGGGCTCTGAGCAAGCTTTCTTT.

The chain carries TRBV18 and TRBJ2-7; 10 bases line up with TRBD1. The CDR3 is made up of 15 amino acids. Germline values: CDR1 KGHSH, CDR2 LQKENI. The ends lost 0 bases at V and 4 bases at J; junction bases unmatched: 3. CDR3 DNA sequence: TGTGCCAGCTCACCACCGGGACAGGGGAATTACGAGCAGTACTTC. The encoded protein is CASSPPGQGNYEQYF.

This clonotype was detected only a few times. This CDR3 is CASSQDFGYEQYF. The CDR3 DNA reads as TGTGCCAGCAGCCAAGATTTTGGCTACGAGCAGTACTTC. The chain uses TRBV3-1 and TRBJ2-7, with D unclear. The V gene's germline CDR1 is LGHDT and CDR2 YNNKEL (reference sequence). This CDR3 is 13 amino acids long. Trimming removed 0 bases from V and 3 bases from J, with 6 bases in between.

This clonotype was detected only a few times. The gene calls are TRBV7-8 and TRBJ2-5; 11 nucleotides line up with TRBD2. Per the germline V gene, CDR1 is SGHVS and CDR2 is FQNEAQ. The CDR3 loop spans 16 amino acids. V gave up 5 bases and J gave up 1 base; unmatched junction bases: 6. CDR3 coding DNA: TGTGCCAGCAGCCAAGCTAGCGGGGGGACCCAAGAGACCCAGTACTTC. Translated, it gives CASSQASGGTQETQYF.

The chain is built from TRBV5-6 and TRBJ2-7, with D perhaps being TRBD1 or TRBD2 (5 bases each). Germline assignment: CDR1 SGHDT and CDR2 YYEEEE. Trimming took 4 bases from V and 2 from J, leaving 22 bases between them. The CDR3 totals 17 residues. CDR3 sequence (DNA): TGTGCCAGCAGCGTGCATCGTTGGGGACCGAACCCCTACGAGCAGTACTTC. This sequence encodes CASSVHRWGPNPYEQYF. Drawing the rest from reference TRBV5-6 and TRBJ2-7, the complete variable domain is DAGVTQSPTHLIKTRGQQVTLRCSPKSGHDTVSWYQQALGQGPQFIFQYYEEEERQRGNFPDRFSGHQFPNYSSELNVNALLLGDSALYLCASSVHRWGPNPYEQYFGPGTRLTVT.

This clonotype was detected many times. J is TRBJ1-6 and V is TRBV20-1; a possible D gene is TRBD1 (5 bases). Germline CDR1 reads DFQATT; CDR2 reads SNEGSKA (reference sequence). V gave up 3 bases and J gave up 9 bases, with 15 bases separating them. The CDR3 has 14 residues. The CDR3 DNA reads TGCAGTGCTAGGGAGAGGACATCGGGTTCACCCCTCCACTTT. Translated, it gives CSARERTSGSPLHF.

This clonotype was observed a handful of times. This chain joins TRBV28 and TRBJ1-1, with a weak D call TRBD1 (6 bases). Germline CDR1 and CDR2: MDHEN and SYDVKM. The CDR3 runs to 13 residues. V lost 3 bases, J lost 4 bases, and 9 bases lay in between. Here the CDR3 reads CASSFRQVTEAFF. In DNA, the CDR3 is TGTGCCAGCAGTTTTCGACAGGTCACTGAAGCTTTCTTT. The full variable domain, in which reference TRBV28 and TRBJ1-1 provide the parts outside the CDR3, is DVKVTQSSRYLVKRTGEKVFLECVQDMDHENMFWYRQDPGLGLRLIYFSYDVKMKEKGDIPEGYSVSREKKERFSLILESASTNQTSMYLCASSFRQVTEAFFGQGTRLTVV.

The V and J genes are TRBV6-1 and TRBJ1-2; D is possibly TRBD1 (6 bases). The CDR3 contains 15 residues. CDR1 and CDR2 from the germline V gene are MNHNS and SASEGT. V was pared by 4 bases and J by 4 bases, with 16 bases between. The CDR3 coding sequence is TGTGCCAGCAGTGTCACAGGGATAGGGGGCTATGGCTACACCTTC. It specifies CASSVTGIGGYGYTF.

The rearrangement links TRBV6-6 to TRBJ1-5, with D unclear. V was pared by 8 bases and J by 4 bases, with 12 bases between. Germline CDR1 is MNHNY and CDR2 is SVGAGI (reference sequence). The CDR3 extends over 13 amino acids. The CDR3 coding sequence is TGTGCCAGCGCCCAGCCCCCTAATCAGCCCCAGCATTTT. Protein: CASAQPPNQPQHF.

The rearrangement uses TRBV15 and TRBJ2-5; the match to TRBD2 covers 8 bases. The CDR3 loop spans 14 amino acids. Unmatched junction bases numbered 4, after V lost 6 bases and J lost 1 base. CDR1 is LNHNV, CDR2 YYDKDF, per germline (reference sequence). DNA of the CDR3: TGTGCCACCAGTATAACTAGCGGCCAAGAGACCCAGTACTTC. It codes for CATSITSGQETQYF. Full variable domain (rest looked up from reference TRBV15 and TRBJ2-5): DAMVIQNPRYQVTQFGKPVTLSCSQTLNHNVMYWYQQKSSQAPKLLFHYYDKDFNNEADTPDNFQSRRPNTSFCFLDIRSPGLGDTAMYLCATSITSGQETQYFGPGTRLLVL.

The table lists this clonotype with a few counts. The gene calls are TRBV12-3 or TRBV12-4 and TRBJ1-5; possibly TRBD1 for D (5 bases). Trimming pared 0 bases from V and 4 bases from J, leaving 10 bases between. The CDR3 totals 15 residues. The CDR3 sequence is CASSLARGDNQPQHF. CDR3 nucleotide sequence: TGTGCCAGCAGTTTAGCGCGAGGGGATAATCAGCCCCAGCATTTT.